This T cell receptor (beta chain) emerged from a study of monozygotic twins with inflammatory bowel disease. The CDR3 is 19 residues long. The germline gives CDR1 SGHVS, CDR2 FNYEAQ. Whole-study findings and limits: On the inverse Simpson index, IBD patients scored lower for TCRbeta diversity than healthy co-twins. Subtypes among T cells remained indistinguishable.

Eight reactions per sample, run separately, yielded cDNA. TCRdb reprocessed the 5' RACE reads and reports one entry per CDR3 protein, with no DNA. The sample table includes 300,000 to 400,000 distinct CDR3 sequences. Worth noting for this clonotype: Its antigen is currently unknown.

Source material: blood. The receptor comes from a human donor with ulcerative colitis or Crohn's disease, or a healthy co-twin of an affected twin (not recorded which). The chain links TRBV7-6 to TRBJ2-1; TCRdb calls TRBD2, which cannot be checked without DNA. The chain's CDR3 is CASSLGGTGTSGSRNEQFF. Filled out from reference TRBV7-6 and TRBJ2-1, the complete variable domain reads GAGVSQSPRYKVTKRGQDVALRCDPISGHVSLYWYRQALGQGPEFLTYFNYEAQQDKSGLPNDRFSAERPEGSISTLTIQRTEQRDSAMYRCASSLGGTGTSGSRNEQFFGPGTRLTVL.